Listed below are T cell receptor beta chains from one sample, sequenced in a study of cytomegalovirus exposure and HLA in healthy donors. This table comes from immunoSEQ multiplex PCR, and its TCRdb copy is limited to in-frame clones, with some not included. The sample holds approximately 150,000 clones, approximately 80% seen once. The sequenced sample was PBMCs. Receptors were obtained from a man younger than 30 in good health and CMV-seropositive. CDR3s include the opening cysteine and the closing phenylalanine or tryptophan. Each record gives: V gene, D gene, J gene, clone size, CDR3 protein, CDR3 DNA. D genes are given only for firm matches. For some rows the clone size is stated as once, few or many, or as a class when expanded; others skip it.

V: TRBV25-1
D: NA
J: TRBJ1-1
size: NA
CDR3: CASNHPTGSTFF
DNA: TGTGCCAGCAACCACCCCACAGGGTCAACTTTCTTT

V: TRBV6-5
D: NA
J: TRBJ1-3
size: NA
CDR3: CASSTRRSSGNTIYF
DNA: TGTGCCAGCAGTACCCGACGGAGCTCTGGAAACACCATATATTTT

V: TRBV5-1
D: TRBD2
J: TRBJ2-1
size: few
CDR3: CASSFGSGGFNNEQFF
DNA: TGCGCCAGCAGCTTTGGTAGCGGGGGCTTTAACAATGAGCAGTTCTTC

V: TRBV29-1
D: TRBD2
J: TRBJ2-3
size: NA
CDR3: CSVERTSGGTDTQYF
DNA: TGCAGCGTTGAAAGGACTAGCGGGGGAACAGATACGCAGTATTTT

V: TRBV28
D: NA
J: TRBJ1-2
size: NA
CDR3: CASDRGGKIPVGYTF
DNA: TGTGCCAGCGACAGAGGGGGAAAAATACCGGTTGGCTACACCTTC

V: TRBV19
D: NA
J: TRBJ1-2
size: NA
CDR3: CASSILSSGGTPGYTF
DNA: TGTGCCAGTAGTATATTATCCTCGGGGGGGACCCCAGGCTACACCTTC

V: TRBV2
D: NA
J: TRBJ2-7
size: few
CDR3: CASNSQGLGVSEQYF
DNA: TGTGCCAGCAATTCACAAGGGCTGGGAGTCTCCGAGCAGTACTTC

V: TRBV6-9
D: NA
J: TRBJ2-7
size: few
CDR3: CASSFGVDVPYEQYF
DNA: TGTGCCAGCAGTTTCGGGGTCGACGTTCCCTACGAGCAGTACTTC

V: TRBV19
D: TRBD1
J: TRBJ2-7
size: NA
CDR3: CASNGRGHNYEQYF
DNA: TGTGCCAGTAATGGCAGGGGGCATAACTACGAGCAGTACTTC

V: TRBV7-2
D: NA
J: TRBJ2-7
size: NA
CDR3: CASSPQTYEQYF
DNA: TGTGCCAGCAGCCCGCAGACCTACGAGCAGTACTTC

V: TRBV10-2
D: NA
J: TRBJ1-1
size: NA
CDR3: CASSEFLGEDTEAFF
DNA: TGCGCCAGCAGTGAATTCCTAGGTGAAGACACTGAAGCTTTCTTT

V: TRBV6-5
D: NA
J: TRBJ1-1
size: NA
CDR3: CASSYSRRGNTEAFF
DNA: TGTGCCAGCAGTTACTCGAGAAGGGGTAACACTGAAGCTTTCTTT

V: TRBV19
D: NA
J: TRBJ2-1
size: NA
CDR3: CASSKRQANEQFF
DNA: TGTGCCAGTAGTAAAAGACAAGCCAATGAGCAGTTCTTC

V: TRBV7-8
D: TRBD2
J: TRBJ2-7
size: NA
CDR3: CASSPSGSVSYEQYF
DNA: TGTGCCAGCAGCCCGAGCGGGAGTGTCTCCTACGAGCAGTACTTC

V: TRBV4-1
D: NA
J: TRBJ1-2
size: NA
CDR3: CASSQDRRSGYTF
DNA: TGCGCCAGCAGCCAGGATCGGAGGAGCGGCTACACCTTC

V: TRBV7-6
D: NA
J: TRBJ2-5
size: NA
CDR3: CASSLRGGETQYF
DNA: TGTGCCAGCAGCTTAAGGGGTGGCGAGACCCAGTACTTC

V: TRBV5-1
D: NA
J: TRBJ2-1
size: NA
CDR3: CASDGGSYNEQFF
DNA: TGCGCCAGCGACGGCGGAAGCTACAATGAGCAGTTCTTC

V: TRBV7-2
D: NA
J: TRBJ2-7
size: NA
CDR3: CASSSMVLSYEQYF
DNA: TGTGCCAGCAGCTCTATGGTTCTTTCCTACGAGCAGTACTTC

V: TRBV5-1
D: TRBD1
J: TRBJ1-6
size: NA
CDR3: CASSFSRDRGINSPLHF
DNA: TGCGCCAGCAGCTTCTCCCGGGACAGGGGTATCAATTCACCCCTCCACTTT

V: TRBV4-1
D: TRBD2
J: TRBJ2-4
size: NA
CDR3: CASSQTTSVTKNIQYF
DNA: TGCGCCAGCAGCCAAACGACTAGCGTGACCAAAAACATTCAGTACTTC

V: TRBV14
D: TRBD1
J: TRBJ1-4
size: NA
CDR3: CASSQTGTGGSVRRKLFF
DNA: TGTGCCAGCAGCCAGACCGGGACAGGGGGTTCGGTGAGACGAAAACTGTTTTTT

V: TRBV5-1
D: TRBD1
J: TRBJ2-1
size: NA
CDR3: CASRLRDREFFEQFF
DNA: TGCGCCAGCAGGCTCCGGGACAGGGAATTTTTTGAGCAGTTCTTC

V: TRBV25-1
D: NA
J: TRBJ1-2
size: once
CDR3: CASSRRYREDGYGYTF
DNA: TGTGCCAGCAGCCGAAGGTACAGGGAAGATGGCTATGGCTACACCTTC

V: TRBV6-4
D: NA
J: TRBJ1-1
size: NA
CDR3: CASSMTENTEAFF
DNA: TGTGCCAGCAGTATGACAGAGAACACTGAAGCTTTCTTT

V: TRBV10-3
D: NA
J: TRBJ1-5
size: NA
CDR3: CAISESQNSNQPQHF
DNA: TGTGCCATCAGTGAGTCCCAGAATAGCAATCAGCCCCAGCATTTT

V: TRBV13
D: TRBD2
J: TRBJ2-6
size: NA
CDR3: CASSNWTSGSSGANVLTF
DNA: TGTGCCAGCAGCAACTGGACTAGCGGGAGTTCTGGGGCCAACGTCCTGACTTTC

V: TRBV7-9
D: NA
J: TRBJ1-6
size: NA
CDR3: CASSPRGKAYNSPLHF
DNA: TGTGCCAGCAGCCCCAGGGGAAAGGCCTATAATTCACCCCTCCACTTT

V: TRBV29-1
D: TRBD2
J: TRBJ2-1
size: NA
CDR3: CSSGGTSGGGSSYNEQFF
DNA: TGCAGCTCTGGAGGGACTAGCGGGGGGGGGAGCTCCTACAATGAGCAGTTCTTC

V: TRBV6-1
D: NA
J: TRBJ1-6
size: NA
CDR3: CASHGADNSPLHF
DNA: TGTGCCTCCCATGGAGCTGATAATTCACCCCTCCACTTT

V: TRBV2
D: NA
J: TRBJ1-5
size: NA
CDR3: CASIQDLNQPQHF
DNA: TGTGCCAGCATACAGGATTTAAATCAGCCCCAGCATTTT

V: TRBV11-2
D: NA
J: TRBJ2-2
size: once
CDR3: CASSLVGAVANTGELFF
DNA: TGTGCCAGCAGCTTAGTAGGGGCTGTCGCGAACACCGGGGAGCTGTTTTTT

V: TRBV5-6
D: TRBD1
J: TRBJ1-4
size: NA
CDR3: CASRMTGGREKLFF
DNA: TGTGCCAGCAGGATGACAGGGGGCAGAGAAAAACTGTTTTTT

V: TRBV16
D: NA
J: TRBJ1-1
size: NA
CDR3: CASSQSGQRIGNTEAFF
DNA: TGTGCCAGCAGCCAATCTGGTCAGCGGATCGGGAACACTGAAGCTTTCTTT

V: TRBV7-2
D: NA
J: TRBJ2-1
size: NA
CDR3: CASSKSGNNEQFF
DNA: TGTGCCAGCAGTAAATCAGGGAACAATGAGCAGTTCTTC

V: TRBV9
D: TRBD1
J: TRBJ2-3
size: NA
CDR3: CASSPHGTGIEDTQYF
DNA: TGTGCCAGCAGCCCACACGGGACAGGGATTGAAGATACGCAGTATTTT

V: TRBV6-5
D: NA
J: TRBJ2-3
size: once
CDR3: CASRPPGHADTQYF
DNA: TGTGCCAGCCGACCCCCGGGTCATGCAGATACGCAGTATTTT

V: TRBV21-1
D: NA
J: TRBJ1-5
size: once
CDR3: CASSKRTGDQPQHF
DNA: TGTGCCAGCAGCAAAAGGACAGGGGATCAGCCCCAGCATTTT

V: TRBV9
D: NA
J: TRBJ1-1
size: NA
CDR3: CASSVGTVNTEAFF
DNA: TGTGCCAGCAGCGTAGGGACAGTTAACACTGAAGCTTTCTTT

V: TRBV7-9
D: NA
J: TRBJ1-1
size: NA
CDR3: CASSSHRVDEAFF
DNA: TGTGCCAGCAGCTCGCACAGGGTTGATGAAGCTTTCTTT

V: TRBV6-1
D: TRBD1
J: TRBJ2-5
size: NA
CDR3: CASSAGQVFQETQYF
DNA: TGTGCCAGCAGTGCGGGACAGGTATTCCAAGAGACCCAGTACTTC

V: TRBV6-5
D: TRBD1
J: TRBJ1-1
size: NA
CDR3: CASRAAGGGTEAFF
DNA: TGTGCCAGCAGGGCCGCAGGGGGAGGCACTGAAGCTTTCTTT

V: TRBV27
D: NA
J: TRBJ1-3
size: NA
CDR3: CASSLSRQSGNTIYF
DNA: TGTGCCAGCAGTTTAAGCAGGCAGTCGGGAAACACCATATATTTT

V: TRBV9
D: TRBD2
J: TRBJ2-2
size: NA
CDR3: CASSDRTSGLNTGELFF
DNA: TGTGCCAGCAGCGACCGGACTAGTGGGCTGAACACCGGGGAGCTGTTTTTT

V: TRBV6-5
D: NA
J: TRBJ1-1
size: NA
CDR3: CASSPRGGDTEAFF
DNA: TGTGCCAGCAGTCCCCGGGGAGGAGACACTGAAGCTTTCTTT

V: TRBV5-1
D: NA
J: TRBJ1-5
size: NA
CDR3: CASSLGGRNQPQHF
DNA: TGCGCCAGCAGCTTGGGGGGGAGGAATCAGCCCCAGCATTTT

V: TRBV6-1
D: NA
J: TRBJ2-5
size: NA
CDR3: CASPGVDQETQYF
DNA: TGTGCCAGCCCGGGGGTTGACCAAGAGACCCAGTACTTC

V: TRBV6-5
D: NA
J: TRBJ2-3
size: NA
CDR3: CASSYSDRGQQYF
DNA: TGTGCCAGCAGTTACTCGGATAGGGGACAGCAGTATTTT

V: TRBV6-1
D: NA
J: TRBJ1-6
size: once
CDR3: CASSEGQGIGSPLHF
DNA: TGTGCCAGCAGTGAAGGTCAGGGAATCGGTTCACCCCTCCACTTT

V: TRBV11-2
D: NA
J: TRBJ2-7
size: NA
CDR3: CASSLQGQSYEQYF
DNA: TGTGCCAGCAGCTTACAGGGTCAATCCTACGAGCAGTACTTC

V: TRBV5-1
D: TRBD2
J: TRBJ2-2
size: NA
CDR3: CASSLRLAGYTGELFF
DNA: TGCGCCAGCAGCCTAAGACTAGCGGGGTACACCGGGGAGCTGTTTTTT

V: TRBV5-1
D: NA
J: TRBJ2-3
size: NA
CDR3: CASSLDSYTDTQYF
DNA: TGCGCCAGCAGCCTAGACTCATACACAGATACGCAGTATTTT

V: TRBV10-3
D: NA
J: TRBJ2-3
size: NA
CDR3: CAISESTGTDTQYF
DNA: TGTGCCATCAGTGAGTCGACAGGCACAGATACGCAGTATTTT

V: TRBV14
D: NA
J: TRBJ2-5
size: NA
CDR3: CASSQVREQETQYF
DNA: TGTGCCAGCAGCCAAGTTCGGGAGCAAGAGACCCAGTACTTC

V: TRBV10-3
D: NA
J: TRBJ1-6
size: NA
CDR3: CAIHPDSASPLHF
DNA: TGTGCCATCCACCCGGACAGTGCTTCACCCCTCCACTTT

V: TRBV29-1
D: NA
J: TRBJ2-5
size: few
CDR3: CSVQGYQETQYF
DNA: TGCAGCGTCCAGGGGTACCAAGAGACCCAGTACTTC